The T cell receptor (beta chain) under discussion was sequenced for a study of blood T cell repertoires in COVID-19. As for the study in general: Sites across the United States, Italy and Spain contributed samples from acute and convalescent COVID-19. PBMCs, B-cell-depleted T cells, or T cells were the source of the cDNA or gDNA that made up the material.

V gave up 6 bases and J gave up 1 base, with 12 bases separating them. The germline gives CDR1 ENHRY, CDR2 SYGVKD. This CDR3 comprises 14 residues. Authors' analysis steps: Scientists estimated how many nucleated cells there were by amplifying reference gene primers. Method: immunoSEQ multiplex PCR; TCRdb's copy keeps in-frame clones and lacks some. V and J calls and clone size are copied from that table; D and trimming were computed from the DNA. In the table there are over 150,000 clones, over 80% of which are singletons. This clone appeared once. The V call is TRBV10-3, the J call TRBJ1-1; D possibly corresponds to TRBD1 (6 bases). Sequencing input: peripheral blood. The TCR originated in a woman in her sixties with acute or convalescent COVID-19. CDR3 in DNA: TGTGCCATCAGCCCGACAGGTTCGAACACTGAAGCTTTCTTT. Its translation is CAISPTGSNTEAFF.